The 10 T cell receptor beta chains below all came from one sample that was sequenced in a study of blood T cell repertoires in COVID-19. Libraries were prepared by immunoSEQ multiplex PCR; TCRdb keeps only in-frame clonotypes and omits some of them. Among roughly 250,000 clones listed, roughly 91% were seen once. Sequencing was performed on peripheral blood. These receptors came from a woman aged 40 to 50 who had recovered from COVID-19.

The chain couples TRBV5-4 to TRBJ2-1; D not resolved. The CDR3 consists of 11 residues. The V end was cut by 0 bases, the J end by 8 bases, with 3 bases between. Germline V CDR1 and CDR2: SGHNT, YYREEE (reference sequence). The CDR3 reads CASSLGHEQFF. CDR3 DNA: TGTGCCAGCAGCTTGGGGCATGAGCAGTTCTTC.

The chain couples TRBV2 to TRBJ2-5, with 9 bases aligning to TRBD1. Germline-derived CDR1 and CDR2 are SNHLY and FYNNEI. Losses at the gene ends were 7 bases for V and 4 bases for J; bases not matched to a gene: 13. The CDR3 runs 16 residues. CDR3 in DNA: TGTGCCAGCACCCCCACCACAGGGGGCGGGGGAGAGACCCAGTACTTC. Translation gives CASTPTTGGGGETQYF. Together with reference TRBV2 and TRBJ2-5, the CDR3 gives the full variable domain: EPEVTQTPSHQVTQMGQEVILRCVPISNHLYFYWYRQILGQKVEFLVSFYNNEISEKSEIFDDQFSVERPDGSNFTLKIRSTKLEDSAMYFCASTPTTGGGGETQYFGPGTRLLVL.

The V call is TRBV7-2, the J call TRBJ2-5, with 9 nucleotides matching TRBD1. V gave up 5 bases and J gave up 3 bases; unmatched junction bases: 1. Germline CDR1 reads SGHTA; CDR2 reads FQGNSA. CDR3 length: 13 amino acids. CDR3: CASSRDREETQYF. The CDR3 bases are TGTGCCAGCAGCCGGGACAGGGAAGAGACCCAGTACTTC.

This chain uses TRBV6-2 or TRBV6-3 with TRBJ2-1, with 8 bases that match TRBD2. The CDR3 is 16 amino acids. CDR1 is MNHEY and CDR2 is SVGEGT in the germline V gene. The V gene end was trimmed by 6 bases and the J gene end by 4 bases; junction bases not matched to a gene: 11. The CDR3 here is CASSPGGEMGYNEQFF. As DNA, the CDR3 is TGTGCCAGCAGCCCCGGGGGGGAGATGGGTTACAATGAGCAGTTCTTC.

This chain links TRBV9 with TRBJ1-2; tentative D call: TRBD1 (6 bases). Germline CDR1 is SGDLS and CDR2 is YYNGEE. V lost 4 bases and J 1 base, leaving 20 bases between the germline ends. The CDR3 is 17 residues long. The CDR3 bases are TGTGCCAGCAGCCAACCGGGGGGCTTCGGATATAACTATGGCTACACCTTC. Amino acids: CASSQPGGFGYNYGYTF.

The chain joins TRBV27 to TRBJ1-5; 9 positions agree with TRBD1. Germline V CDR1 and CDR2: MNHEY, SMNVEV (reference sequence). The junction had 12 bases not matched to a gene; V was cut back by 6 bases and J by 3 bases. The CDR3 is made up of 17 amino acids. The CDR3 loop reads CASSPLTGTGNNQPQHF. In DNA, the CDR3 is TGTGCCAGCAGCCCCCTCACCGGGACAGGGAACAATCAGCCCCAGCATTTT.

The V call is TRBV25-1, the J call TRBJ1-1, with unresolved D. This CDR3 is 15 amino acids long. The germline CDR1 and CDR2 sequences are MGHDK and SYGVNS. V was clipped by 7 bases and J by 4 bases, with 19 bases between them. The CDR3 nucleotides read TGTGCCAGCACCCCGGCAGAGGGCTGGGGCACTGAAGCTTTCTTT. It codes for CASTPAEGWGTEAFF.

This clone was detected only a few times. The chain is built from TRBV14 and TRBJ2-7, with 10 bases fitting TRBD1. Germline V gives CDR1 SGHDN, CDR2 FVKESK. The CDR3 extends over 16 amino acids. V was pared by 3 bases and J by 5 bases, with 10 bases of the junction left unmatched. The CDR3 sequence is CASSQGRTGGADEQYF. As DNA, the CDR3 is TGTGCCAGCAGCCAGGGCCGGACAGGGGGGGCGGACGAGCAGTACTTC.

The chain carries TRBV19 and TRBJ2-1; TRBD1 matches at 7 bases. V gave up 6 bases and J gave up 0 bases; unmatched junction bases: 5. Germline assignment: CDR1 LNHDA and CDR2 SQIVND (reference sequence). This CDR3 has 15 residues. This CDR3 is CASRKDRSSYNEQFF. Written as DNA, the CDR3 is TGTGCCAGTAGGAAGGACAGGAGCTCCTACAATGAGCAGTTCTTC.

The chain is built from TRBV6-5 and TRBJ2-5; the D is unclear. Germline assignment: CDR1 MNHEY and CDR2 SVGAGI. The CDR3 length is 11 residues. V was cut by 8 bases and J by 3 bases, with 7 bases left in between. The CDR3 here is CASSRKETQYF. The CDR3 DNA sequence: TGTGCCAGCTCGAGGAAAGAGACCCAGTACTTC.